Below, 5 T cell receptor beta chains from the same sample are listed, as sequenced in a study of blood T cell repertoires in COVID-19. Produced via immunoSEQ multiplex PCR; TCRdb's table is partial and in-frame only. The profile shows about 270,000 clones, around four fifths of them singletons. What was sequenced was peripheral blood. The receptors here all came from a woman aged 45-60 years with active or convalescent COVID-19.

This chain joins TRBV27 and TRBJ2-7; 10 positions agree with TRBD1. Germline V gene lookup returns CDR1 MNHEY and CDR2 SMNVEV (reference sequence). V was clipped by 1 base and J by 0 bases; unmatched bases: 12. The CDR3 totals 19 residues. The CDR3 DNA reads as TGTGCCAGCAGTTTATTTTTCAAGAAGGGGACAGGGGACTCCTACGAGCAGTACTTC. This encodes CASSLFFKKGTGDSYEQYF.

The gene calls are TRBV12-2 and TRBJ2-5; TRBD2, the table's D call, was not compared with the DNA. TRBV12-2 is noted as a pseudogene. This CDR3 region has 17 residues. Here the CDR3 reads CASRPLGTSGPQETQYF. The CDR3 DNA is TGTGCAAGCCGCCCCCTAGGGACTAGCGGGCCCCAAGAGACCCAGTACTTC.

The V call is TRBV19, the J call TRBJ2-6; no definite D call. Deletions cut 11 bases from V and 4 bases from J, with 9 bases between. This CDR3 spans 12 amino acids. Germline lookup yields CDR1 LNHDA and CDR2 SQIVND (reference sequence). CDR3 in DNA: TGTGCCTCGTCGACAGGGGCCAACGTCCTGACTTTC. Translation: CASSTGANVLTF.

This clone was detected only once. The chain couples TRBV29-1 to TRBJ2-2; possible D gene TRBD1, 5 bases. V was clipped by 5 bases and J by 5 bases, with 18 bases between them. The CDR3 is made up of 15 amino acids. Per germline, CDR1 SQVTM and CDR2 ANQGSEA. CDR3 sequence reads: CSVPRVGEGTGELFF. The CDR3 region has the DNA TGCAGCGTTCCCCGGGTAGGGGAAGGAACCGGGGAGCTGTTTTTT.

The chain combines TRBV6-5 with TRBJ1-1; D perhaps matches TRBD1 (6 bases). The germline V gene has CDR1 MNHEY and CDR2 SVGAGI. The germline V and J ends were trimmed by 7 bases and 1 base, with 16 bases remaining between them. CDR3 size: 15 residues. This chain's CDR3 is CASTLGHSRNTEAFF. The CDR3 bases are TGTGCCAGCACCTTGGGACATTCACGGAACACTGAAGCTTTCTTT.